This TCR beta chain was profiled in a study of control samples from healthy donors and cancer patients (dated by TCRdb to about 2020). The library was obtained by the immunoSEQ multiplex PCR assay. Entries here come from immuneACCESS through TCRdb and include only in-frame sequences with V and J called. Some clones fail to appear in such tables; in the studies checked, an unresolved V gene covers under half of the shortfall, and the cause of the remainder is unknown. The sample table shows some 120,000 clones, and over 90% are seen once. The top ten hold over 2.5% of the sample. Notes on this clone: Its antigen is not yet known. Base qualities are not at hand, and no much larger clone is one base apart.

The CDR3, cysteine through phenylalanine, is 14 amino acids long. The CDR3 DNA has 42 bases and is translated from base 1. Between the V and J ends, shortened by 5 bases and 7 bases respectively, the junction contains 17 bases. CDR1 and CDR2 are read off the germline V gene as SGHVS and FQNEAQ. The sequence joins TRBV7-8 to TRBJ1-2, with TRBD1 perhaps the D gene, on 5 matching bases. This sequence was found in a man aged 25 to 45 in good health. The specimen was blood. The CDR3 sequence is CASSRTFFGGGYTF. The DNA sequence reads TGTGCCAGCAGCCGGACTTTTTTTGGGGGTGGCTACACCTTC. Reference TRBV7-8 and TRBJ1-2 proteins supply the regions before and after the CDR3; the full variable domain is: GAGVSQSPRYKVAKRGQDVALRCDPISGHVSLFWYQQALGQGPEFLTYFQNEAQLDKSGLPSDRFFAERPEGSVSTLKIQRTQQEDSAVYLCASSRTFFGGGYTFGSGTRLTVV.